This T cell receptor (beta chain) was retrieved from a study of T-cell reconstitution after alpha-beta-depleted transplantation in children. This clonotype was counted a few times. Its antigen is unknown. The study, taken as a whole, reports: A year had passed since transplant, and T-cell counts and diversity by then came mostly from newly produced T cells. After transplant, at about two months, alpha-beta T cells were reportedly derived from several hundred expanded graft clones.

Molecular barcoding with unique molecular identifiers was used for the TCRbeta library. TCRdb re-analysed the PCR reads in MiXCR, keeping a single row per CDR3 protein. The sample has 440,000 or so distinct CDR3 sequences; roughly 44% are singletons. V dropped 6 bases and J dropped 0 bases, with 21 bases sitting between them. The CDR3 covers 18 residues. Germline V gene lookup returns CDR1 MNHNS and CDR2 SASEGT. This specimen consisted of PBMCs, obtained before TCRalphabeta/CD19-depleted stem cell transplant. V and J are TRBV6-1 and TRBJ2-4; TRBD1 might be the D (6 bases). The clonotype comes from a girl aged 2 to 9 with aplastic anemia, due to receive a stem cell transplant. The CDR3 here is CASSQGRGSFIAKNIQYF. CDR3 bases: TGTGCCAGCAGCCAGGGCAGGGGTTCCTTTATAGCCAAAAACATTCAGTACTTC.